What follows are 16 T cell receptor beta chains derived from one specimen sequenced in a study of T cell responses to AZD1222 COVID-19 vaccine. TCRdb's table, derived via immunoSEQ multiplex PCR, lists solely in-frame clones and lacks some. This repertoire shows tens of thousands of clones, 70% to 85% found once; its top ten account for around 20%. The material sequenced was peripheral blood, taken on day 0 of MenACWY control vaccination. The receptors originated from an adult in good health.

This sequence joins TRBV5-6 and TRBJ1-1; D may be TRBD1 (5 bases). CDR3 size: 18 residues. Germline CDR1 reads SGHDT; CDR2 reads YYEEEE. Trimming removed 4 bases at V and 1 base at J, with 23 bases between. The CDR3 nucleotides read TGTGCCAGCAGCATAGAGAGAGGGACCTCCGGCAAGAACACTGAAGCTTTCTTT. Translated, it gives CASSIERGTSGKNTEAFF. The entire variable domain, with the rest obtained from reference TRBV5-6 and TRBJ1-1, is as follows: DAGVTQSPTHLIKTRGQQVTLRCSPKSGHDTVSWYQQALGQGPQFIFQYYEEEERQRGNFPDRFSGHQFPNYSSELNVNALLLGDSALYLCASSIERGTSGKNTEAFFGQGTRLTVV.

The chain combines TRBV6-6 with TRBJ2-2; D remains ambiguous. This CDR3 region has 13 residues. The germline V and J ends were trimmed by 7 bases and 3 bases, with 9 bases remaining between them. Germline loops: CDR1 MNHNY, CDR2 SVGAGI (reference sequence). CDR3 in DNA: TGTGCCAGCAAGCGCAGTTACACCGGGGAGCTGTTTTTT. Amino acid sequence: CASKRSYTGELFF.

In its sample, this clone is medium-sized (0.01 to 0.1%). This chain joins TRBV29-1 and TRBJ2-5, with D hard to call. Trimming took 2 bases from V and 4 from J, leaving 17 bases between them. Germline V gene lookup returns CDR1 SQVTM and CDR2 ANQGSEA. The CDR3 sequence is 15 residues long. The CDR3 spells CSVEPQAGRGETQYF. CDR3 bases: TGCAGCGTTGAACCCCAGGCAGGCCGCGGAGAGACCCAGTACTTC.

The chain uses TRBV5-1 and TRBJ1-3, with unresolved D. This CDR3 is 15 amino acids long. Germline CDR1 reads SGHRS; CDR2 reads YFSETQ. The V gene lost 0 bases and the J gene lost 2 bases, with 9 bases spanning the gap. The CDR3 DNA is TGCGCCAGCAGCTTGGTCATGGCCACTGGAAACACCATATATTTT. Protein product: CASSLVMATGNTIYF.

This chain links TRBV9 with TRBJ1-6; the match to TRBD1 covers 7 bases. Germline assignment: CDR1 SGDLS and CDR2 YYNGEE. After removal of 4 bases from V and 10 bases from J, the junction contained 5 bases not matched to a gene. This CDR3 region has 13 residues. DNA of the CDR3: TGTGCCAGCAGCTTCCAGGGGGGCTCACCCCTCCACTTT. Amino acids: CASSFQGGSPLHF.

The V call is TRBV6-1, the J call TRBJ2-1; D is ambiguous. The germline gives CDR1 MNHNS, CDR2 SASEGT. The CDR3 runs to 13 residues. Trimming cost V 2 bases and J 8 bases, with 10 bases left between them. CDR3 nucleotide sequence: TGTGCCAGCAGTGAAACTCCGGACCATGAGCAGTTCTTC. Residues: CASSETPDHEQFF.

This chain's CDR3 is CASSLGQPQHF. In DNA, the CDR3 is TGTGCCAGCAGTTTGGGTCAGCCCCAGCATTTT. This chain connects TRBV12-3 or TRBV12-4 to TRBJ1-5; unclear D gene. V lost 3 bases to trimming and J lost 6 bases, with 3 bases between them. CDR3 length: 11 amino acids.

As regards this clone: Other DNA sequences from this sample encode an identical CDR3 as well. V gene TRBV18 combines with J gene TRBJ1-1; D remains ambiguous. V lost 2 bases and J 2 bases, leaving 6 bases between the germline ends. Germline assignment: CDR1 KGHSH and CDR2 LQKENI. CDR3 length equals 13 residues. The CDR3 loop is CASSPTANTEAFF. DNA for the CDR3: TGTGCCAGCTCACCAACAGCCAACACTGAAGCTTTCTTT.

The DNA for the CDR3 is TGCAGCCCAGGGTCGGATGAGCAGTTCTTC. This translates into CSPGSDEQFF. The chain couples TRBV29-1 to TRBJ2-1, with D possibly matching TRBD1 (5 bases). The CDR3 runs to 10 residues. Trimming pared 8 bases from V and 8 bases from J, leaving 10 bases between. CDR1 and CDR2 from the germline V gene are SQVTM and ANQGSEA.

J is TRBJ1-5 and V is TRBV10-3; 8 bases match TRBD1. The CDR3 length is 15 residues. J was trimmed by 7 bases and V by 4 bases; bases with no gene match: 9. Germline-derived CDR1 and CDR2 are ENHRY and SYGVKD. The CDR3 sequence: CAISGGTGRQQPQHF. The CDR3 nucleotides are TGTGCCATCAGTGGTGGGACAGGTAGGCAACAGCCCCAGCATTTT.

The V gene is TRBV5-4, the J gene TRBJ1-2, with a possible D match to TRBD1 (5 bases). Germline CDR1 reads SGHNT; CDR2 reads YYREEE (reference sequence). V dropped 5 bases and J dropped 4 bases, with 15 bases sitting between them. This CDR3 has 14 residues. CDR3 sequence (DNA): TGTGCCAGCAGGAAACGACAGCTTTCCTATGGCTACACCTTC. Translated: CASRKRQLSYGYTF.

This clone has only one observation. The V and J genes are TRBV18 and TRBJ1-2; 8 bases agree with TRBD1. Unmatched junction bases numbered 5, after V lost 3 bases and J lost 8 bases. CDR1 is KGHSH, CDR2 LQKENI, per germline. The CDR3 is made up of 13 amino acids. For the CDR3, the DNA is TGTGCCAGCTCACCGGACAGGGTGGGAGGCTACACCTTC. As protein: CASSPDRVGGYTF.

The chain combines TRBV16 with TRBJ1-1; perhaps TRBD1 as D (5 bases). V lost 2 bases and J lost 10, with 20 bases in between. CDR1 is KGHSY and CDR2 is FQNENV in the germline V gene. This CDR3 has 15 amino acids. CDR3 coding DNA: TGTGCCAGCAGCCAAGTCTCGTCGGGAAAGGGGCGAGCTTTCTTT. Protein sequence: CASSQVSSGKGRAFF. Full variable domain (missing parts from reference TRBV16 and TRBJ1-1): GEEVAQTPKHLVRGEGQKAKLYCAPIKGHSYVFWYQQVLKNEFKFLISFQNENVFDETGMPKERFSAKCLPNSPCSLEIQATKLEDSAVYFCASSQVSSGKGRAFFGQGTRLTVV.

This clone was picked up a small number of times. V gene TRBV5-5 combines with J gene TRBJ1-3, with D unresolved. With 4 bases removed from V and 0 bases from J, the gap between germline ends came to 11 bases. CDR3 length: 15 amino acids. CDR1 is SGHKS, CDR2 YYEKEE, per germline (reference sequence). The CDR3 DNA follows: TGTGCCAGCAGCCAATTACTGAGCTCTGGAAACACCATATATTTT. This encodes CASSQLLSSGNTIYF.

The sample holds one count of this clone. This sequence joins TRBV12-3 or TRBV12-4 and TRBJ1-1; no clear D. The V end lost 2 bases, the J end lost 8 bases, and 9 bases lay between the germline ends. The CDR3 is 12 residues long. The CDR3 bases are TGTGCCAGCAGTTTACGCAGAGACGAAGCTTTCTTT. Translating gives CASSLRRDEAFF.

This sequence joins TRBV30 and TRBJ1-5; 7 bases are a match to TRBD1. This CDR3 contains 14 residues. V gave up 2 bases and J gave up 2 bases; unmatched junction bases: 3. Germline lookup yields CDR1 GTSNPN and CDR2 SVGIG (reference sequence). The CDR3 nucleotides read TGTGCCTGGAGTCGACAGGGAGGCAATCAGCCCCAGCATTTT. Amino acid sequence: CAWSRQGGNQPQHF. Filled out from reference TRBV30 and TRBJ1-5, the complete variable domain reads SQTIHQWPATLVQPVGSPLSLECTVEGTSNPNLYWYRQAAGRGLQLLFYSVGIGQISSEVPQNLSASRPQDRQFILSSKKLLLSDSGFYLCAWSRQGGNQPQHFGDGTRLSIL.